The 20 T cell receptor beta chains below were found in one sample sequenced in a study of T-cell memory formation after mild COVID-19. TCRdb used MiXCR to reprocess the 5' RACE reads, holding one entry per CDR3 protein. The table lists 95,000 to 120,000 distinct CDR3 sequences, 22% of them singletons. The specimen was PBMCs or a T cell subset sorted from them (not recorded which). These receptors were collected from a man aged 18 to 30 who had mild COVID-19 (a few samples of this study predate the infection). Cell type and time point are not known.

V and J are TRBV20-1 and TRBJ1-1; a weak D match, TRBD1 (5 bases). The CDR3 is 13 amino acids. Germline V gene data show CDR1 as DFQATT and CDR2 as SNEGSKA (reference sequence). Trimming stripped 1 base from V and 4 bases from J, with 10 bases between. CDR3 protein: CSARGDAGTEAFF. The DNA of the CDR3 is TGCAGTGCTAGAGGGGACGCGGGCACTGAAGCTTTCTTT.

This clonotype has a handful of counts. The chain uses TRBV9 and TRBJ1-1, with D possibly being TRBD1 (6 bases). Germline CDR1 is SGDLS and CDR2 is YYNGEE. V dropped 0 bases and J dropped 1 base, with 13 bases sitting between them. This CDR3 has 16 residues. CDR3 nucleotides: TGTGCCAGCAGCGTAGGGCCAGGGGCCACGAACACTGAAGCTTTCTTT. It yields the protein CASSVGPGATNTEAFF.

V and J are TRBV6-5 and TRBJ2-7, with TRBD1 matching 10 bases. This CDR3 spans 15 amino acids. The J segment lost 5 bases and the V segment lost 6 bases, leaving 10 bases of the junction unmatched. CDR1 is MNHEY and CDR2 is SVGAGI in the germline V gene. In nucleotides, the CDR3 is TGTGCCAGCAGGAAACCGGGACAGGGGCTCCACGAGCAGTACTTC. Amino acid sequence: CASRKPGQGLHEQYF.

This chain joins TRBV12-3 or TRBV12-4 and TRBJ2-7; D is unclear. This CDR3 comprises 14 residues. V lost 5 bases to trimming and J lost 3 bases, with 14 bases between them. The CDR3 DNA is TGTGCCAGCAGTCCATCCGTATTAAACTACGAGCAGTACTTC. Protein sequence: CASSPSVLNYEQYF.

The CDR3 sequence: CSAYVTSGGKDTQYF. The CDR3 DNA follows: TGCAGCGCCTATGTAACTAGCGGGGGTAAAGATACGCAGTATTTT. This chain joins TRBV20-1 and TRBJ2-3; TRBD2 matches 11 bases. This CDR3 is 15 amino acids long. Germline V gene lookup returns CDR1 DFQATT and CDR2 SNEGSKA (reference sequence).

The V gene is TRBV27, the J gene TRBJ2-6; the D is unclear. The V gene lost 3 bases and the J gene lost 0 bases, with 6 bases spanning the gap. In germline, CDR1 is MNHEY, CDR2 SMNVEV (reference sequence). This CDR3 is built from 15 residues. The CDR3: CASSFGYSGANVLTF. The CDR3 DNA follows: TGTGCCAGCAGTTTCGGGTACTCTGGGGCCAACGTCCTGACTTTC.

The chain employs TRBV7-9 and TRBJ1-4; D possibly corresponds to TRBD1 (6 bases). This CDR3 region has 16 residues. The V end was cut by 6 bases, the J end by 10 bases, with 24 bases between. Germline V gives CDR1 SEHNR, CDR2 FQNEAQ (reference sequence). CDR3 sequence: CASRTVTGTKRGKLFF. CDR3 DNA sequence: TGTGCCAGCAGAACGGTCACCGGGACAAAGAGGGGAAAACTGTTTTTT.

The CDR3 region has the DNA TGTGCCAGCTCACCAGGGGCAGGGGTAAACAATGAGCAGTTCTTC. Translated: CASSPGAGVNNEQFF. The chain is built from TRBV18 and TRBJ2-1, with a weak D call TRBD1 (6 bases). The germline V gene encodes CDR1 KGHSH and CDR2 LQKENI. Trimming took off 2 bases at V and 5 bases at J, with 13 bases between the two ends. The CDR3 totals 15 residues.

This clonotype was recorded a few times. The rearrangement uses TRBV20-1 and TRBJ2-5; D might be TRBD1 (6 bases). The CDR3 has 14 residues. Trimming pared 5 bases from V and 2 bases from J, leaving 15 bases between. From germline, CDR1 is DFQATT and CDR2 SNEGSKA (reference sequence). The CDR3 spells CSARRDTHQETQYF. The DNA of the CDR3 is TGCAGTGCTCGCCGGGACACACATCAAGAGACCCAGTACTTC.

The gene calls are TRBV18 and TRBJ2-1, with 9 bases that match TRBD1. The V gene's germline CDR1 is KGHSH and CDR2 LQKENI. J was trimmed by 4 bases and V by 8 bases; bases with no gene match: 9. This CDR3 spans 15 amino acids. The CDR3 sequence is CASHARDRVYNEQFF. CDR3 nucleotides: TGTGCCAGCCACGCTAGGGACAGGGTGTACAATGAGCAGTTCTTC.

The chain joins TRBV27 to TRBJ2-5; maybe TRBD2 (7 bases). Trimming left V 5 bases short and J 3 bases short, with 19 bases between. This CDR3 is built from 16 residues. CDR1 is MNHEY, CDR2 SMNVEV, per germline (reference sequence). This chain's CDR3 is CASSPGGPTLEETQYF. The CDR3 DNA is TGTGCCAGCAGTCCGGGGGGCCCAACGTTAGAAGAGACCCAGTACTTC.

This clonotype was seen many times. This sequence joins TRBV5-1 and TRBJ2-1, with TRBD2 as a possible D gene (6 bases). The CDR3 extends over 14 amino acids. The germline V and J ends were trimmed by 0 bases and 6 bases, with 10 bases remaining between them. The germline V gene has CDR1 SGHRS and CDR2 YFSETQ. CDR3 in DNA: TGCGCCAGCAGCTTGGCCGTGGGGGGCAATGAGCAGTTCTTC. It specifies CASSLAVGGNEQFF. Complete variable domain (other parts from reference TRBV5-1 and TRBJ2-1): KAGVTQTPRYLIKTRGQQVTLSCSPISGHRSVSWYQQTPGQGLQFLFEYFSETQRNKGNFPGRFSGRQFSNSRSEMNVSTLELGDSALYLCASSLAVGGNEQFFGPGTRLTVL.

In its sample, this clonotype was seen many times. This rearrangement joins TRBV10-3 to TRBJ2-1; the match to TRBD2 covers 13 bases. Germline trimming cut 4 bases from V and 7 bases from J; bases unmatched to any gene: 1. The CDR3 is made up of 14 amino acids. CDR1 is ENHRY, CDR2 SYGVKD, per germline. The CDR3 DNA reads as TGTGCCATCAGTGGGACTAGCGGGGGTAATGAGCAGTTCTTC. Its protein is CAISGTSGGNEQFF.

The table lists this clonotype with a few counts. The chain recombines TRBV27 with TRBJ1-2, with 8 positions matching TRBD1. The CDR3 runs 14 residues. Germline loops: CDR1 MNHEY, CDR2 SMNVEV (reference sequence). Trimming at V came to 8 bases and at J to 6 bases, leaving 11 bases not matched to a gene. CDR3 residues: CASGPPSGGNGYTF. CDR3 bases: TGTGCCAGCGGACCGCCTTCAGGGGGCAATGGCTACACCTTC.

There are a few counts of this clonotype. The CDR3 bases are TGTGCCAGTACCCCTCTAGGGGGGGCGGGTAATGAGCAGTTCTTC. It specifies CASTPLGGAGNEQFF. The V gene is TRBV19, the J gene TRBJ2-1; D is perhaps TRBD2 (7 bases). Trimming removed 7 bases from V and 7 bases from J, with 20 bases in between. The CDR3 is 15 amino acids. Per germline, CDR1 LNHDA and CDR2 SQIVND (reference sequence).

This clonotype was observed a few times. The chain uses TRBV4-1 and TRBJ2-5; possibly TRBD2 for D (7 bases). The CDR3 loop spans 15 amino acids. Germline V lookup: CDR1 MGHRA, CDR2 YSYEKL. V lost 2 bases, J lost 3 bases, and 13 bases lay in between. The CDR3 loop reads CASSQRRGGKETQYF. CDR3 coding DNA: TGCGCCAGCAGCCAAAGAAGGGGGGGTAAAGAGACCCAGTACTTC.

The rearrangement links TRBV7-6 to TRBJ1-5; no reliable D call. Between the trimmed V and J ends, which lost 5 bases and 0 bases, there was a span of 11 bases. Per germline, CDR1 SGHVS and CDR2 FNYEAQ. CDR3 length: 15 residues. The CDR3 sequence: CASSRAAGSNQPQHF. The CDR3 DNA reads as TGTGCCAGCAGCAGGGCGGCAGGTAGCAATCAGCCCCAGCATTTT.

This chain connects TRBV7-9 to TRBJ2-7; 8 bases map to TRBD1. The CDR3 is 12 amino acids. V trimming: 5 bases; J trimming: 11 bases; junction bases outside the gene matches: 8. Germline CDR1 reads SEHNR; CDR2 reads FQNEAQ (reference sequence). CDR3 residues: CASSAGTGDKYV. For the CDR3, the DNA is TGTGCCAGCAGCGCCGGGACAGGCGACAAGTACGTC.

The chain combines TRBV20-1 with TRBJ2-2; TRBD2 matches at 13 bases. J lost 6 bases, V lost 0 bases, and 13 bases had no gene match. The V gene's germline CDR1 is DFQATT and CDR2 SNEGSKA (reference sequence). This CDR3 is 19 amino acids long. In nucleotides, the CDR3 is TGCAGTGCTAGAGATAGAGCGGGACTAGCGGGGCGAAACCCCGGGGAGCTGTTTTTT. Translated: CSARDRAGLAGRNPGELFF.

This clonotype occurred a few times. The chain employs TRBV4-3 and TRBJ2-2; 11 bases align to TRBD2. J gave up 4 bases and V 0 bases, and 7 bases lay outside the gene matches. This CDR3 is 18 amino acids long. Germline assignment: CDR1 LGHNA and CDR2 YSLEER. CDR3 sequence (DNA): TGCGCCAGCAGCCAAGATGGCGTAGCGGGGGGGCTCACCGGGGAGCTGTTTTTT. Its translation is CASSQDGVAGGLTGELFF.